The 3 T cell receptor beta chains below come from one sample, sequenced in a study of CD8+CD57+ T cells in acquired aplastic anemia. An expansion of CD8+CD57+ cells by flow cytometry had been shown in patients chosen for sequencing. Genomic DNA, serving as template, underwent TCR beta VDJ and CDR3 profiling. From the reads, TCRdb called clonotypes with MiXCR, one entry per CDR3 protein. The top ten clones hold about three fifths of a sample with roughly 200,000 distinct CDR3 sequences, roughly two thirds of them seen once. Sequenced input: sorted CD4+, CD8+, or CD8+CD57+ T cells (not recorded which) from PBMCs. The receptors here all came from a human donor with aplastic anemia.

As for this clonotype: The CDR3 carries no conserved terminal phenylalanine or tryptophan, so it likely arises from a read error. The chain couples TRBV9 to TRBJ1-6, with D possibly TRBD1 on 5 matching bases. The CDR3 length is 14 residues. Germline V gives CDR1 SGDLS, CDR2 YYNGEE. Trimming left V 4 bases short and J 9 bases short, with 14 bases between. DNA for the CDR3: TGTGCCAGCAGCCCCAGCGGGGGTACTTCACCCCTCCACTTG. This encodes CASSPSGGTSPLHL.

V and J are TRBV7-3 and TRBJ1-3; no clear D gene. CDR3 length: 15 amino acids. Trimming removed 3 bases from V and 1 base from J, with 10 bases in between. Germline CDR1 and CDR2: SGHTA and FQGTGA. The CDR3 sequence: CASSFGPHSGNTIYF. In nucleotides, the CDR3 is TGTGCCAGCAGCTTTGGGCCACATTCTGGAAACACCATATATTTT.

The V gene is TRBV15, the J gene TRBJ2-2, with 12 bases fitting TRBD2. Germline V gene data show CDR1 as LNHNV and CDR2 as YYDKDF (reference sequence). J was trimmed by 10 bases and V by 5 bases; bases with no gene match: 8. The CDR3 has 15 amino acids. CDR3 amino acids: CATSPSGGAIKELFF. CDR3 in DNA: TGTGCCACCAGCCCTAGCGGGGGGGCCATCAAGGAGCTGTTTTTT.